The 10 T cell receptor beta chains in this list originate from one sample, sequenced in a study of T cell responses to AZD1222 COVID-19 vaccine. Sequencing used immunoSEQ multiplex PCR; TCRdb keeps in-frame clones, though not all of them. The sample consists of some 80,000 clones, approximately 88% of them appearing once. The sample consisted of peripheral blood, taken 28 days after the second dose of the MenACWY control vaccine. The receptors shown here come from an adult who received the MenACWY meningococcal vaccine as a control.

This chain uses TRBV4-2 with TRBJ2-4; a weak D match, TRBD1 (5 bases). There are 15 residues in the CDR3. CDR1 and CDR2 from the germline V gene are LGHNA and YNFKEQ. The germline V and J ends were trimmed by 0 bases and 7 bases, with 13 bases remaining between them. The CDR3 here is CASSQDRAASNIQYF. The CDR3 DNA reads as TGTGCCAGCAGCCAAGACAGGGCCGCGTCGAACATTCAGTACTTC.

A word on this clone: Different DNA sequences within this sample yield the same CDR3. V gene TRBV24-1 combines with J gene TRBJ2-2, with TRBD1 matching over 9 bases. Germline V gene sequence: CDR1 KGHDR, CDR2 SFDVKD. J was trimmed by 8 bases and V by 5 bases; bases with no gene match: 8. The CDR3 is made up of 15 amino acids. DNA for the CDR3: TGTGCCACCAGTGGGAGAACAGGGGGCTCTGGGGAGCTGTTTTTT. As protein: CATSGRTGGSGELFF.

The genes are TRBV3-1 (or the pseudogene TRBV3-2) and TRBJ2-2; D is perhaps TRBD2 (6 bases). Germline loops: CDR1 LGHDT, CDR2 YNNKEL (reference sequence). The CDR3 runs 14 residues. V dropped 4 bases and J dropped 5 bases, with 11 bases sitting between them. The CDR3 reads CASSLAGGTGELFF. Written as DNA, the CDR3 is TGTGCCAGCAGCCTGGCAGGAGGGACCGGGGAGCTGTTTTTT.

The rearrangement uses TRBV11-3 and TRBJ2-1, with 10 bases aligning to TRBD1. Germline CDR1 and CDR2: SGHNT and YENEEA. The CDR3 is made up of 15 amino acids. The V and J ends lost 4 bases and 6 bases, in that order; junction bases with no gene match: 6. CDR3 residues: CASSSRQGAINEQFF. DNA of the CDR3: TGTGCCAGCAGCTCTAGACAGGGGGCGATCAATGAGCAGTTCTTC.

V gene TRBV2 combines with J gene TRBJ1-6; no clear D. Germline CDR1 SNHLY, CDR2 FYNNEI. This CDR3 is 12 amino acids long. With 6 bases removed from V and 11 bases from J, the gap between germline ends came to 11 bases. The CDR3 sequence: CASREQLTPLHF. DNA of the CDR3: TGTGCCAGCAGGGAACAGCTAACACCCCTCCACTTT.

The chain uses TRBV7-2 and TRBJ2-1, with a possible D match to TRBD2 (5 bases). The germline V gene encodes CDR1 SGHTA and CDR2 FQGNSA. The length of the CDR3 is 15 residues. Trimming cost V 5 bases and J 3 bases, with 14 bases left between them. CDR3 nucleotide sequence: TGTGCCAGCAGCACGCTAGCCCTGGGCTACAATGAGCAGTTCTTC. Translated, it gives CASSTLALGYNEQFF. Drawing the rest from reference TRBV7-2 and TRBJ2-1, the complete variable domain is GAGVSQSPSNKVTEKGKDVELRCDPISGHTALYWYRQSLGQGLEFLIYFQGNSAPDKSGLPSDRFSAERTGGSVSTLTIQRTQQEDSAVYLCASSTLALGYNEQFFGPGTRLTVL.

This clone was seen only once. The genes are TRBV29-1 and TRBJ1-5; 8 nucleotides line up with TRBD1. This CDR3 is 12 amino acids long. Trimming at V came to 7 bases and at J to 5 bases, leaving 4 bases not matched to a gene. Germline CDR1 is SQVTM and CDR2 is ANQGSEA. CDR3 bases: TGCAGCGGGGGACAGGCTGATCAGCCCCAGCATTTT. As protein: CSGGQADQPQHF.

The chain couples TRBV5-6 to TRBJ2-5; TRBD1 agrees at 10 bases. V was pared by 3 bases and J by 9 bases, with 11 bases of the junction left unmatched. There are 15 residues in the CDR3. Germline V CDR1 and CDR2: SGHDT, YYEEEE. The CDR3 DNA reads as TGTGCCAGCAGCTCCCCTGGGACAGGGGCTAGGGCCCAGTACTTC. Translation: CASSSPGTGARAQYF. Complete variable domain (other parts from reference TRBV5-6 and TRBJ2-5): DAGVTQSPTHLIKTRGQQVTLRCSPKSGHDTVSWYQQALGQGPQFIFQYYEEEERQRGNFPDRFSGHQFPNYSSELNVNALLLGDSALYLCASSSPGTGARAQYFGPGTRLLVL.

V gene TRBV30 combines with J gene TRBJ1-2; possibly TRBD1 for D (6 bases). Germline V gives CDR1 GTSNPN, CDR2 SVGIG (reference sequence). Trimming removed 1 base at V and 4 bases at J, with 10 bases between. The CDR3 is made up of 13 amino acids. The CDR3 coding sequence is TGTGCCTGGAGTGCCGGACAGACCTATGGCTACACCTTC. As protein: CAWSAGQTYGYTF.

As DNA, the CDR3 is TGTGCCAGCACCGTAGCGGTGAACACTGAAGCTTTCTTT. This codes for CASTVAVNTEAFF. V is TRBV12-3 or TRBV12-4 and J is TRBJ1-1; D gene ambiguous. The CDR3 covers 13 residues. V lost 7 bases and J 0 bases, leaving 9 bases between the germline ends.